The text below deals with one TCR beta chain. Its antigen is unknown. The V gene's germline CDR1 is SNHLY and CDR2 FYNNEI. V was cut by 1 base and J by 8 bases, with 12 bases left in between. This CDR3 contains 14 residues. The data are from a study of shared clonotypes between healthy human individuals. Profiling relied on immunoSEQ multiplex PCR, and the TCRdb table lists in-frame clones only, not all of them. The sample has roughly 2.4 million clones, roughly 95% seen once; the top ten hold roughly 0.13%. The study, taken as a whole, reports: Only blood was sampled; tissue repertoires likely differ.

This rearrangement joins TRBV2 to TRBJ2-1, with D possibly matching TRBD1 (5 bases). This sequence was found in a man aged 18 to 30 in good health. The sample was naive CD4+ T cells sorted from blood. Regarding subset: CD45RA+ positively selected. CDR3 region: CASSEDRTDHEQFF. As DNA, the CDR3 is TGTGCCAGCAGTGAAGACAGGACCGACCATGAGCAGTTCTTC.